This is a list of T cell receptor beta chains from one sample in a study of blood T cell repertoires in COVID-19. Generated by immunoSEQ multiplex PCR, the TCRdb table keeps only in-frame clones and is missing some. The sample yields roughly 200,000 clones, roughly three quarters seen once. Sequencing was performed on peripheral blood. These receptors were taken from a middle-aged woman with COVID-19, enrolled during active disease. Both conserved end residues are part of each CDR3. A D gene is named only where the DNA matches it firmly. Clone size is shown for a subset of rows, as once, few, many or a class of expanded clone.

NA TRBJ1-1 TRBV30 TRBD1 TGTGCCTGGAGTCGGGACAGGGTTGGAGCTTTCTTT CAWSRDRVGAFF
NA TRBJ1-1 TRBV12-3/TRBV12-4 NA TGTGCCAGCAGACTTTCCACTGAAGCTTTCTTT CASRLSTEAFF
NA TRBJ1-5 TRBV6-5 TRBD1 TGTGCCAGCAGTCCTGGGACAGGCAATCAGCCCCAGCATTTT CASSPGTGNQPQHF
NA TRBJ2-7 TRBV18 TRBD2 TGTGCCAGCTCACCAGGGACTAGCGGAATAACCTACGAGCAGTACTTC CASSPGTSGITYEQYF
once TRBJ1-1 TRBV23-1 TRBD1 TGCGCCAGCAGTCAATGGAAAAGGACAGGGCGGGGCACTGAAGCTTTCTTT CASSQWKRTGRGTEAFF
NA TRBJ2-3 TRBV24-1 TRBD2 TGTGCCACCGCCGAGGGAGGGAGAGACACAGATACGCAGTATTTT CATAEGGRDTDTQYF
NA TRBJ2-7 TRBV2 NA TGTGCCAGCTCCCAGGGGGAGCAGTACTTC CASSQGEQYF
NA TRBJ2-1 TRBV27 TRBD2 TGTGCCAGCAGTTTCCGGGGACTAGCGGGGGGGCAAAACAATGAGCAGTTCTTC CASSFRGLAGGQNNEQFF
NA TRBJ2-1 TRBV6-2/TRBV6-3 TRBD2 TGTGCCAGCAGCCCTAGTGGCGGGGGGGGCTACAATGAGCAGTTCTTC CASSPSGGGGYNEQFF
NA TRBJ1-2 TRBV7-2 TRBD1 TGTGCCAGCAGAAAGTATCAGGGGGCAGGTGGCTACACCTTC CASRKYQGAGGYTF
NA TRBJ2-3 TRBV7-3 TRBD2 TGTGCCAGCAGCTCGGGGACTAGCGTAAACACAGATACGCAGTATTTT CASSSGTSVNTDTQYF
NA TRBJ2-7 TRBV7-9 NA TGTGCCAGCAGCCCAACCTTTACCTCTAACGAGCAGTACTTC CASSPTFTSNEQYF
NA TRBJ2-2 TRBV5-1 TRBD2 TGCGCCAGCAGCCCGGCCTGGGCGGGAGACGGGGAGCTGTTTTTT CASSPAWAGDGELFF
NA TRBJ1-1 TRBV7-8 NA TGTGCCAGCAGCCTCGCGAGCCAGGGCTCGAACACTGAAGCTTTCTTT CASSLASQGSNTEAFF
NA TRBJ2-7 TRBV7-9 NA TGTGCCAGCAGCTTAGAGCGACAGCCTGAAGGCGAGCAGTACTTC CASSLERQPEGEQYF
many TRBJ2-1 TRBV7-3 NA TGTGCCAGCAGCTTAGGGGGACACCTCTCGGGGCAGTTCTTC CASSLGGHLSGQFF
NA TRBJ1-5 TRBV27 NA TGTGCCAGCAGCTTATCCGCGGGTCGGCTCAAAAATCAGCCCCAGCATTTT CASSLSAGRLKNQPQHF
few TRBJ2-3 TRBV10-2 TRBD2 TGCGCCAGCAGTGACCTAGCGGTGCTCGATACGCAGTATTTT CASSDLAVLDTQYF
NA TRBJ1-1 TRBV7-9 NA TGTGCCAGCAGCTTAGCAGCGAAGGACAGAGCTGAAGCTTTCTTT CASSLAAKDRAEAFF
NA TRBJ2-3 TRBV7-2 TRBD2 TGTGCCAGCCAGGGGACTAGCGCTCCAGATACGCAGTATTTT CASQGTSAPDTQYF
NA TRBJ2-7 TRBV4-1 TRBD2 TGCGCCAGCAGCCAAGATTTTGGGGAGGGGTGGGACGAGCAGTACTTC CASSQDFGEGWDEQYF
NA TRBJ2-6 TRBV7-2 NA TGTGCCAGCAGCTTAGGCGGAGGGGCCAACGTCCTGACTTTC CASSLGGGANVLTF
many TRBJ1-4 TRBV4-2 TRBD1 TGTGCCAGCAGCCTTACGACAGGGGATAATGAAAAACTGTTTTTT CASSLTTGDNEKLFF
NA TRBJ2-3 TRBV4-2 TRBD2 TGTGCCAGCAGCCATGACGGACTAGCGGCTTCAGGAGATACGCAGTATTTT CASSHDGLAASGDTQYF
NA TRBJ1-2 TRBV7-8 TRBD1 TGTGCCAGCAGTTCATCAGGGGGAGGCAGGGCAACGTTCGGCTACACCTTC CASSSSGGGRATFGYTF
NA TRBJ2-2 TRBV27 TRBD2 TGTGCCAGCAGTTTGGGACTAGCGCTGAACACCGGGGAGCTGTTTTTT CASSLGLALNTGELFF
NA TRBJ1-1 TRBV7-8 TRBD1 TGTGCCAGCAGACCGTCGACAGGGCTCACTGAAGCTTTCTTT CASRPSTGLTEAFF
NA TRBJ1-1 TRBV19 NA TGTGCCAGTAGTATACTGAGGGAGAACACTGAAGCTTTCTTT CASSILRENTEAFF
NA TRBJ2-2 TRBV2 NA TGTGCCAGCATGGCAGGGGAGTACACCGGGGAGCTGTTTTTT CASMAGEYTGELFF
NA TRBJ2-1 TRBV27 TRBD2 TGTGCCAGCAGTTTCATCATGGACGATCCTCGGGGGGTGCAGTTCTTC CASSFIMDDPRGVQFF
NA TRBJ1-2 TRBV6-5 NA TGTGCCAGCAGTTACCGGGGGAGGGGATATGGCTACACCTTC CASSYRGRGYGYTF
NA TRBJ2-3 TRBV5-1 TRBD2 TGCGCCAGCGGCGCGGGGGGGAACACAGATACGCAGTATTTT CASGAGGNTDTQYF
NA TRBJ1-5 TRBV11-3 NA TGTGCCAGCAGCTCCTTAGGTAGGGGGAATCAGCCCCAGCATTTT CASSSLGRGNQPQHF
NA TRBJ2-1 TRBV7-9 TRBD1 TGTGCCAGCAGCCCGACAGGGGGTCGGTTCTTC CASSPTGGRFF
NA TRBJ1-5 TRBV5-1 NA TGCGCCAGCAGCTTAAGCGATTATAGCAATCAGCCCCAGCATTTT CASSLSDYSNQPQHF
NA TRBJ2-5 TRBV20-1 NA TGCAGTGCTACCAGCCAAGAGACCCAGTACTTC CSATSQETQYF
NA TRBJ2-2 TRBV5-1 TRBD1 TGCGCCAGCAGCTTGGCCGACAGGGTGGGCACCGGGGAGCTGTTTTTT CASSLADRVGTGELFF
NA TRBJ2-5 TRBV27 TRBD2 TGTGCCAGCAGTTTCCGCAGGACTAGCGGGAAGGTAGAGACCCAGTACTTC CASSFRRTSGKVETQYF
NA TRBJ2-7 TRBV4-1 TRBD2 TGCGCCAGCAGCCAAGGGAGGACTAGCGGGAGGCCCCTCGACTACGAGCAGTACTTC CASSQGRTSGRPLDYEQYF
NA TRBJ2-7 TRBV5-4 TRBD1 TGTGCCAGCAGCTGGAGGGACAGGGCTTCCGGCGAGCAGTACTTC CASSWRDRASGEQYF
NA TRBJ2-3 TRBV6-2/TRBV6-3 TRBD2 TGTGCCAGCAGCCCTACTAGCGGGGTATCTTGGGATACGCAGTATTTT CASSPTSGVSWDTQYF
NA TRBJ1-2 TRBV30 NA TGTGCCTGGACCCGGGCGGAGGGCGGCTACACCTTC CAWTRAEGGYTF
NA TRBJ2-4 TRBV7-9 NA TGTGCCAGCAGCCACGGACAGCTCCTAGCCAAAAACATTCAGTACTTC CASSHGQLLAKNIQYF
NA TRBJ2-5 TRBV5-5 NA TGTGCCAGCAGCTTTCAGGGGAGCCTGGAGACCCAGTACTTC CASSFQGSLETQYF
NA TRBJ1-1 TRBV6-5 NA TGTGCCAGCAGTTTGAGGTTTGTGGACACTGAAGCTTTCTTT CASSLRFVDTEAFF
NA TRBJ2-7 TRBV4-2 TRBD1 TGTGCCAGCAGCCAAAGGACAGGGGGCCTGGACGAGCAGTACTTC CASSQRTGGLDEQYF
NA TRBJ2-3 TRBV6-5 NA TGTGCCAGCAGTTACAGCCCTAATGGGGCCTTAGATACGCAGTATTTT CASSYSPNGALDTQYF
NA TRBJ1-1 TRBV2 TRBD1 TGTGCCAGCAAGAACAGGGGGTACGCTTTCTTT CASKNRGYAFF
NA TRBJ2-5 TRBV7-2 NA TGTGCCAGCAGCTCCGACGGAGTTTGGGAGACCCAGTACTTC CASSSDGVWETQYF
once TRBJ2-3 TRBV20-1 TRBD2 TGCAGTGCTAGTAGCGGGGGGCGGACAGATACGCAGTATTTT CSASSGGRTDTQYF